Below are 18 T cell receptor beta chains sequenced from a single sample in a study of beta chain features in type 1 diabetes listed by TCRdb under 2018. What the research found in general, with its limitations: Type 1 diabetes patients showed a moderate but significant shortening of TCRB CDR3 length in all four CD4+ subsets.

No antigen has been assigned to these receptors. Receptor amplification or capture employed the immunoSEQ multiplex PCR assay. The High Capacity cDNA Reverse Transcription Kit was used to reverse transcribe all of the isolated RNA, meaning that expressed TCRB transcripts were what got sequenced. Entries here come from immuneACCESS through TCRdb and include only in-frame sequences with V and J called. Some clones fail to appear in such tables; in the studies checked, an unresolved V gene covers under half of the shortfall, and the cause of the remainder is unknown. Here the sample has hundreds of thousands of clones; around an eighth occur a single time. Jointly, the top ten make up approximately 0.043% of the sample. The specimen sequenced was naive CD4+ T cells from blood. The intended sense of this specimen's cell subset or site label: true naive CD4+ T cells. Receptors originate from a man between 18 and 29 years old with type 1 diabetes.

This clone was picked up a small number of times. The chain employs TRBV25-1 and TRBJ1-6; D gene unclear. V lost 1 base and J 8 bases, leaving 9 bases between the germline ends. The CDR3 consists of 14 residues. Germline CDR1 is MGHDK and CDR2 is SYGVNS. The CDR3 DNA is TGTGCCAGCAGTGAATCCAGATTCTATTCACCCCTCCACTTT. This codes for CASSESRFYSPLHF.

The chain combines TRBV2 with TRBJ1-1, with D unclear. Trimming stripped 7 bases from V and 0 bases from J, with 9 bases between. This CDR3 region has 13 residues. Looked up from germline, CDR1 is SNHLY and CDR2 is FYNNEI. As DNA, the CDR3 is TGTGCCAGCACCCGGGTGGTGAACACTGAAGCTTTCTTT. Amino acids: CASTRVVNTEAFF.

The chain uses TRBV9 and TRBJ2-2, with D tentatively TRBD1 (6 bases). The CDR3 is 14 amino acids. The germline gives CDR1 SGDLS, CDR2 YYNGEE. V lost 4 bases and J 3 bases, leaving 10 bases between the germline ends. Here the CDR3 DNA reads TGTGCCAGCAGCAAGGACAGCTACACCGGGGAGCTGTTTTTT. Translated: CASSKDSYTGELFF.

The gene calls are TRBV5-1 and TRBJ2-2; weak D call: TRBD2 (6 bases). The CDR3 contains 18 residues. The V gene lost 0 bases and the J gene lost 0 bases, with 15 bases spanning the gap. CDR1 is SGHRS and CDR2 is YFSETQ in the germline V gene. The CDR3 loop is CASSLGPSGEPNTGELFF. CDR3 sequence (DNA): TGCGCCAGCAGCTTGGGTCCCTCGGGAGAGCCGAACACCGGGGAGCTGTTTTTT.

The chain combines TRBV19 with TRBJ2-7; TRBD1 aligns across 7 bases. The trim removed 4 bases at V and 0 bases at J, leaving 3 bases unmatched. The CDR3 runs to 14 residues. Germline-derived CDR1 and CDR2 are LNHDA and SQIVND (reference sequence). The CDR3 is CASSNQGDSYEQYF. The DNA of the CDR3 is TGTGCCAGTAGTAATCAGGGGGACTCCTACGAGCAGTACTTC.

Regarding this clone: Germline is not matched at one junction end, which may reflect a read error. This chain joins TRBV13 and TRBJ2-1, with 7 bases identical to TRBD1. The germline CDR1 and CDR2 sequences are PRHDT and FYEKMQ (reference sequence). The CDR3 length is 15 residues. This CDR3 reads CASNLPRQGFDEQFF. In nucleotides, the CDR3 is TGTGCCAGCAACTTACCCCGACAGGGCTTCGATGAGCAGTTCTTC.

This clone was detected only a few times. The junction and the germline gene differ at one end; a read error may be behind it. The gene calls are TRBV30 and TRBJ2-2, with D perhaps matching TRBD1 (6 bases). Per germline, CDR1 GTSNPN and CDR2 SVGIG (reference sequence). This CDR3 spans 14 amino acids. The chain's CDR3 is CARSLGAGTGELFF. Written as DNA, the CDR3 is TGTGCCCGGAGTCTGGGGGCGGGCACCGGGGAGCTGTTTTTT.

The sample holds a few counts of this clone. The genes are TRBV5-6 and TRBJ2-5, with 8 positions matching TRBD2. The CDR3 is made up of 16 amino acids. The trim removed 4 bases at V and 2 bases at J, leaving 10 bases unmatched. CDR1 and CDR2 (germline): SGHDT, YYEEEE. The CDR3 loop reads CASSKLGLAQQETQYF. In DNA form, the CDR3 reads TGTGCCAGCAGCAAGCTAGGACTAGCCCAACAAGAGACCCAGTACTTC.

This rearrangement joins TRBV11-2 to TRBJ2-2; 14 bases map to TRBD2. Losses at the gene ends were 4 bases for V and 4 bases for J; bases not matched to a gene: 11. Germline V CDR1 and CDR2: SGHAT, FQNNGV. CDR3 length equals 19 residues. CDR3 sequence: CASSSTGLAGVWSTGELFF. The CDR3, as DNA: TGTGCCAGCAGCTCGACGGGACTAGCGGGAGTGTGGAGCACCGGGGAGCTGTTTTTT.

The CDR3 DNA reads as TGTGCCTGGAGTGAACCTTCCTACGAGCAGTACTTC. Translation gives CAWSEPSYEQYF. This chain uses TRBV30 with TRBJ2-7; D gene unclear. Germline CDR1 and CDR2: GTSNPN and SVGIG (reference sequence). This CDR3 comprises 12 residues. The V end lost 1 base, the J end lost 1 base, and 5 bases lay between the germline ends.

CDR3 in amino acids: CASTLQGSGNQPQHF. In DNA form, the CDR3 reads TGTGCCAGCACATTACAGGGATCGGGCAATCAGCCCCAGCATTTT. This rearrangement joins TRBV6-1 to TRBJ1-5, with D perhaps matching TRBD1 (6 bases). This CDR3 comprises 15 residues. Germline V CDR1 and CDR2: MNHNS, SASEGT. The V gene lost 7 bases and the J gene lost 2 bases, with 15 bases spanning the gap.

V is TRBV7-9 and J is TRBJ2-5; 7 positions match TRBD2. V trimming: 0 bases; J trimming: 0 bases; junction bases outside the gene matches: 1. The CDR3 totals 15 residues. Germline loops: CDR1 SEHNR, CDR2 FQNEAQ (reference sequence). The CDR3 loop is CASSLALADQETQYF. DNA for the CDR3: TGTGCCAGCAGCTTAGCGCTAGCGGACCAAGAGACCCAGTACTTC.

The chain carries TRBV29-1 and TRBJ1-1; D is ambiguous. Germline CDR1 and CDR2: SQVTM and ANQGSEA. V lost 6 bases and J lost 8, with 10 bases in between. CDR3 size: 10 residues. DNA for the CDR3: TGCAGCGTGGCTGAAATAGAAGCTTTCTTT. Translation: CSVAEIEAFF.

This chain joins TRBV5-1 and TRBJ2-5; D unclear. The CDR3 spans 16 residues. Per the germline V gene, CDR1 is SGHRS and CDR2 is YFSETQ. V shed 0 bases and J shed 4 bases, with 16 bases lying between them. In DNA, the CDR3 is TGCGCCAGCAGCTTGGAGCCAGAACGCGATCGAGAGACCCAGTACTTC. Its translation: CASSLEPERDRETQYF.

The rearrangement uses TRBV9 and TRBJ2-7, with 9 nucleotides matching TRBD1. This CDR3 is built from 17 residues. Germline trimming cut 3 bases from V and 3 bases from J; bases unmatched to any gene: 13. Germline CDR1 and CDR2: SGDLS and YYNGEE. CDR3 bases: TGTGCCAGCAGCGGAAAGGGGACAGGGAATCCCTTCTACGAGCAGTACTTC. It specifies CASSGKGTGNPFYEQYF.

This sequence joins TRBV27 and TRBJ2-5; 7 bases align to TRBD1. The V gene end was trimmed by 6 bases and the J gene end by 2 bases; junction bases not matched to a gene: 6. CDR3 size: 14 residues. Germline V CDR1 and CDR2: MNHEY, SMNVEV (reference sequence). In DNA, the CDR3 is TGTGCCAGCAGCCGACAGGGCTCTCAAGAGACCCAGTACTTC. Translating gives CASSRQGSQETQYF.

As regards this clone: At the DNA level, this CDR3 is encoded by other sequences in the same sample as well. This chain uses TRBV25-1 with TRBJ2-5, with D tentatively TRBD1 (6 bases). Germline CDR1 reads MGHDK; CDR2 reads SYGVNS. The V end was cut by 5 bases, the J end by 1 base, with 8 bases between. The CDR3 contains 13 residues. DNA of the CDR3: TGTGCCAGCAGTCGGACAGTCCAAGAGACCCAGTACTTC. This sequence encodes CASSRTVQETQYF.

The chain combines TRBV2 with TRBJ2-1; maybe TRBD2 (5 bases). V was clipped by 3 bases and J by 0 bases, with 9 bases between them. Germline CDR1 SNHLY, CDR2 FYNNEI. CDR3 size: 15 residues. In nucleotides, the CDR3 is TGTGCCAGCAGTGAGGAGCGGCCCTCCTACAATGAGCAGTTCTTC. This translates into CASSEERPSYNEQFF.